What follows describes a single T cell receptor (beta chain). The sample holds many counts of this clonotype. Its target antigen remains unknown. No clone much larger than this one lies a single base away; base qualities are absent. Instrument on record: Illumina HiSeq 2500. TCR beta libraries were prepared by quantitative 5'-RACE with molecular barcodes. The original pipeline was this. To identify disease-linked TCR variants, a new computational method was used, one built on a probabilistic model of VDJ rearrangement. TCRdb reprocessing: public reads trimmed at Q25 with fastp, clones called with MiXCR, in-frame beta chains kept. Rows matching on CDR3 protein sequence are summarized as one entry with the most common DNA and genes. It is TCRdb's table, rather than the study itself, that gives the V and J calls and clone size. Here the sample has approximately 200,000 distinct CDR3 sequences; roughly 13% occur a single time. Together, the top ten hold around 10% of the sample.

This entry belongs to a study of CD8 T cells in ankylosing spondylitis (dated by TCRdb to the late 2010s). About the full investigation: The study profiled T cell receptor beta repertoires in healthy donors and ankylosing spondylitis patients to find disease-linked TCR variants. The full study cohort comprised 25 or so ankylosing spondylitis patients and 110 or so healthy donors. Peripheral blood was sampled, and synovial fluid was also collected from ankylosing spondylitis patients.

Trimming removed 6 bases from V and 0 bases from J, leaving 8 bases between the germline ends. From the germline V gene, CDR1 is MNHNS and CDR2 is SASEGT. The CDR3, cysteine through phenylalanine, is 13 amino acids long. Only the CDR3 region is kept as DNA, spanning 39 bases read in frame from base 1. Overall study results and their limits: Some motif variants were previously reported in synovial fluid and blood of reactive arthritis patients, suggesting common disease-initiation mechanisms. According to the report, matched synovial fluid samples from ankylosing spondylitis patients were significantly enriched for the disease-linked clones. Blood from ankylosing spondylitis patients appeared to be characterized by a TCR beta motif made up of seven or eight highly homologous amino acid variants. In peripheral blood, the disease-linked clones were found at relatively low frequencies and had a CD8+ phenotype.

Sequenced material: blood, either unsorted or a sorted T cell fraction (not recorded which). The chain joins TRBV6-1 to TRBJ1-1; D gene: possibly TRBD1, on 5 matching bases. The sequence was obtained from a female donor with ankylosing spondylitis or in good health (not recorded which). The CDR3 reads CASRRTMNTEAFF. In nucleotide form, the sequence is TGTGCCAGCAGGAGGACAATGAACACTGAAGCTTTCTTT.